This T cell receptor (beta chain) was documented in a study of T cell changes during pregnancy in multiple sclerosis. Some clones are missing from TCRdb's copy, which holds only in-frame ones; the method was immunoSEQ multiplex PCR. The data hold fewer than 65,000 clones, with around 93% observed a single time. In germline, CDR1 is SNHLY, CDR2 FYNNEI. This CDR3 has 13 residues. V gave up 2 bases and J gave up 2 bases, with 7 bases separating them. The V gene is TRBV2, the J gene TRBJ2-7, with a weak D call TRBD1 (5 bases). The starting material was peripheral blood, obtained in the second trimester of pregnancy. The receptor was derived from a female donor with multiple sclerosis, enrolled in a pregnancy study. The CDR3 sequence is CASSERQPYEQYF. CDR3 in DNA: TGTGCCAGCAGTGAAAGACAGCCCTACGAGCAGTACTTC.